The 21 T cell receptor beta chains below come from one sample, sequenced in a study of blood T cells in healthy people across ages. The use of a sample-barcoded 5' primer and a J-beta primer mix characterized a second PCR of roughly 6 to 11 cycles. MiXCR, run by TCRdb on the 5' RACE reads, gives a single entry per CDR3 protein. Here the sample spans approximately 830,000 distinct CDR3 sequences, 62% being singletons. Material: blood. The receptors come from a man under 40 in good health.

The chain uses TRBV27 and TRBJ1-5; D is perhaps TRBD1 (6 bases). V lost 7 bases, J lost 7 bases, and 14 bases lay in between. In germline, CDR1 is MNHEY, CDR2 SMNVEV (reference sequence). This CDR3 comprises 13 residues. CDR3 amino acids: CASTQGGGQPQHF. Written as DNA, the CDR3 is TGTGCCAGCACCCAGGGTGGGGGCCAGCCCCAGCATTTT.

This clonotype was counted only a few times. This chain links TRBV20-1 with TRBJ1-5; D unresolved. V was shortened by 2 bases and J by 0 bases, with 5 bases between the two germline ends. The CDR3 length is 13 residues. Germline CDR1 DFQATT, CDR2 SNEGSKA (reference sequence). CDR3 bases: TGCAGTGCTAGAACCCTTAGCAATCAGCCCCAGCATTTT. Protein: CSARTLSNQPQHF.

On this clonotype: One end of the junction is discordant with germline, which a read error may explain. This chain joins TRBV3-1 and TRBJ1-5, with D unclear. CDR3 length: 12 residues. Per germline, CDR1 LGHDT and CDR2 YNNKEL (reference sequence). The CDR3 region has the DNA TGTGCCAGCGGCCAGAGCAATCAGCCCCAGCATTTT. It codes for CASGQSNQPQHF.

Ten or more counts support this clonotype. The chain joins TRBV7-9 to TRBJ2-7; 9 positions match TRBD1. This CDR3 region has 14 residues. V was clipped by 5 bases and J by 3 bases; unmatched bases: 5. Germline CDR1 reads SEHNR; CDR2 reads FQNEAQ (reference sequence). The CDR3 DNA follows: TGTGCCAGCAGCCTGGGACAGGGTCTCTACGAGCAGTACTTC. Residues: CASSLGQGLYEQYF. The variable domain in full, with the rest retrieved from reference TRBV7-9 and TRBJ2-7, is DTGVSQNPRHKITKRGQNVTFRCDPISEHNRLYWYRQTLGQGPEFLTYFQNEAQLEKSRLLSDRFSAERPKGSFSTLEIQRTEQGDSAMYLCASSLGQGLYEQYFGPGTRLTVT.

The chain joins TRBV29-1 to TRBJ2-7; tentative D call: TRBD1 (7 bases). The V and J ends lost 7 bases and 0 bases respectively, with 16 bases between them. This CDR3 comprises 14 residues. Looked up from germline, CDR1 is SQVTM and CDR2 is ANQGSEA. This chain's CDR3 is CSAAGGTSSYEQYF. For the CDR3, the DNA is TGCAGCGCCGCAGGGGGGACAAGCTCCTACGAGCAGTACTTC.

The chain combines TRBV19 with TRBJ1-5; a weak D match, TRBD1 (5 bases). V was pared by 5 bases and J by 6 bases, with 17 bases between. CDR1 and CDR2 from the germline V gene are LNHDA and SQIVND (reference sequence). CDR3 size: 15 residues. The CDR3 sequence: CASSVPPGGSQPQHF. The CDR3 DNA reads as TGTGCCAGTAGTGTACCCCCCGGGGGAAGTCAGCCCCAGCATTTT. The variable domain in full, completed from reference TRBV19 and TRBJ1-5, reads DGGITQSPKYLFRKEGQNVTLSCEQNLNHDAMYWYRQDPGQGLRLIYYSQIVNDFQKGDIAEGYSVSREKKESFPLTVTSAQKNPTAFYLCASSVPPGGSQPQHFGDGTRLSIL.

The CDR3 sequence: CASSFREGKDYEQYF. The DNA for the CDR3 is TGTGCCAGCAGTTTTAGGGAAGGGAAAGACTACGAGCAGTACTTC. The chain employs TRBV7-9 and TRBJ2-7, with no clear D. Trimming removed 6 bases from V and 3 bases from J, with 18 bases in between. CDR3 length: 15 residues. Germline V gene lookup returns CDR1 SEHNR and CDR2 FQNEAQ (reference sequence).

This chain uses TRBV5-1 with TRBJ2-5; D ambiguous. Trimming took 2 bases from V and 4 from J, leaving 9 bases between them. There are 13 residues in the CDR3. Germline CDR1 is SGHRS and CDR2 is YFSETQ. CDR3 coding DNA: TGCGCCAGCAGCTTCATGGTGAGAGAGACCCAGTACTTC. It specifies CASSFMVRETQYF.

This clonotype was detected a few times. The rearrangement uses TRBV6-2 or TRBV6-3 and TRBJ2-7, with TRBD2 as a possible D gene (6 bases). The CDR3 totals 14 residues. The germline V and J ends were trimmed by 11 bases and 0 bases, with 17 bases remaining between them. The germline gives CDR1 MNHEY, CDR2 SVGEGT. CDR3 in DNA: TGTGCCTCGCTAACCGGGACTGACTCCTACGAGCAGTACTTC. This sequence encodes CASLTGTDSYEQYF.

This rearrangement joins TRBV27 to TRBJ2-1, with D perhaps TRBD1 or TRBD2 (6 bases each). V lost 5 bases and J lost 7, with 15 bases in between. This CDR3 has 14 amino acids. Germline lookup yields CDR1 MNHEY and CDR2 SMNVEV (reference sequence). The CDR3 reads CASSPYREVNEQFF. As DNA, the CDR3 is TGTGCCAGCAGTCCTTACAGGGAGGTGAATGAGCAGTTCTTC.

Only one count was recorded for this clonotype. Here the CDR3 DNA reads TGTGCCAGCAGCTTAGGGCGCGTTGAAGAGACCCAGTACTTC. It encodes CASSLGRVEETQYF. The gene calls are TRBV7-2 and TRBJ2-5; the D is unclear. The germline V and J ends were trimmed by 1 base and 3 bases, with 9 bases remaining between them. Per the germline V gene, CDR1 is SGHTA and CDR2 is FQGNSA. The CDR3 contains 14 residues.

The DNA of the CDR3 is TGCGCCAGCAGCCAAGATCTGAGACGACCGGAAAACATCCCTTCCTACGAGCAGTACTTC. It is translated as CASSQDLRRPENIPSYEQYF. The rearrangement joins TRBV4-3 to TRBJ2-7; D ambiguous. CDR3 length: 20 residues. V was pared by 0 bases and J by 1 base, with 25 bases between. Germline V gene data show CDR1 as LGHNA and CDR2 as YSLEER.

The chain is built from TRBV5-6 and TRBJ2-1, with 9 bases lining up with TRBD1. There are 15 residues in the CDR3. From germline, CDR1 is SGHDT and CDR2 YYEEEE. Germline trimming cut 5 bases from V and 8 bases from J; bases unmatched to any gene: 11. This CDR3 reads CASSPGTGFGDEQFF. The CDR3 DNA sequence: TGTGCCAGCAGTCCCGGGACAGGGTTTGGGGATGAGCAGTTCTTC.

In DNA, the CDR3 is TGTGCCAGCAGTTACTCGAAAATAGCGGGGCCCACAGATACGCAGTATTTT. This gives the protein CASSYSKIAGPTDTQYF. J is TRBJ2-3 and V is TRBV6-2 or TRBV6-3; TRBD2 aligns across 8 bases. This CDR3 is built from 17 residues. V lost 0 bases, J lost 2 bases, and 7 bases stayed unmatched. Germline V CDR1 and CDR2: MNHEY, SVGEGT.

This clonotype was found a few times. This chain links TRBV20-1 with TRBJ2-3; TRBD1 aligns across 8 bases. The CDR3 has 13 residues. V lost 7 bases and J lost 3; bases outside the gene matches: 6. In germline, CDR1 is DFQATT, CDR2 SNEGSKA (reference sequence). The CDR3 reads CSVSGGGTDTQYF. CDR3 DNA: TGCAGTGTTTCAGGGGGCGGGACAGATACGCAGTATTTT.

CDR3 in DNA: TGTGCCAGCAGTGTCATCTCCCGGGACACCGGGGGGAATGAGCAGTTCTTC. It specifies CASSVISRDTGGNEQFF. The chain recombines TRBV2 with TRBJ2-1; a weak D match, TRBD2 (7 bases). The CDR3 is 17 residues long. V was pared by 4 bases and J by 7 bases, with 23 bases between. Per the germline V gene, CDR1 is SNHLY and CDR2 is FYNNEI.

The chain recombines TRBV7-2 with TRBJ2-5; TRBD2 is a possible D gene (6 bases). CDR3 length: 16 amino acids. Germline assignment: CDR1 SGHTA and CDR2 FQGNSA. The V gene lost 2 bases and the J gene lost 4 bases, with 17 bases spanning the gap. The DNA for the CDR3 is TGTGCCAGCAGCTTAAATGCGGCGGGGAATAGAGAGACCCAGTACTTC. Translated, it gives CASSLNAAGNRETQYF. Using reference TRBV7-2 and TRBJ2-5 for the parts outside the CDR3, the full variable domain is GAGVSQSPSNKVTEKGKDVELRCDPISGHTALYWYRQSLGQGLEFLIYFQGNSAPDKSGLPSDRFSAERTGGSVSTLTIQRTQQEDSAVYLCASSLNAAGNRETQYFGPGTRLLVL.

This clonotype was observed a handful of times. V is TRBV6-2 or TRBV6-3 and J is TRBJ1-5; 9 bases are a match to TRBD1. CDR3 length: 16 residues. J was trimmed by 3 bases and V by 7 bases; bases with no gene match: 10. Germline-derived CDR1 and CDR2 are MNHEY and SVGEGT. CDR3 nucleotide sequence: TGTGCCAGCAACCGACTGAGGGACAGGGCCAATCAGCCCCAGCATTTT. It specifies CASNRLRDRANQPQHF.

The V gene is TRBV4-2, the J gene TRBJ2-7; 11 bases line up with TRBD2. Trimming removed 1 base from V and 5 bases from J; junction bases left unmatched: 4. This CDR3 region has 15 residues. Looked up from germline, CDR1 is LGHNA and CDR2 is YNFKEQ. The CDR3 nucleotides are TGTGCCAGCAGCCAAGTAGCGGGGGGGCCGGACGAGCAGTACTTC. It is translated as CASSQVAGGPDEQYF.

The chain carries TRBV10-3 and TRBJ2-7, with D maybe TRBD2 (5 bases). Germline CDR1 and CDR2: ENHRY and SYGVKD. Trimming took off 4 bases at V and 2 bases at J, with 12 bases between the two ends. The CDR3 spans 14 residues. As DNA, the CDR3 is TGTGCCATCAGTGTCGCCGGGAACCCCTACGAGCAGTACTTC. Protein sequence: CAISVAGNPYEQYF.

The chain joins TRBV7-2 to TRBJ2-7; D is possibly TRBD2 (5 bases). The DNA end is more similar to TRBJ2-5, so the J call may be wrong. From germline, CDR1 is SGHTA and CDR2 FQGNSA. This CDR3 comprises 15 residues. CDR3 region: CASSSPGDGVRTQYF. CDR3 sequence (DNA): TGTGCCAGCAGCTCCCCCGGAGACGGGGTTAGGACCCAGTACTTC.